This TCR beta chain was observed in a study of identifying expanded T cells in peripheral blood (dated by TCRdb to between 2018 and 2021). In the study overall: Four technical replicates, made by sequencing separate aliquots from the same pool of genomic DNA, were compared pairwise.

Concerning this clone: Its cognate antigen has yet to be identified. No quality values exist for individual bases; no much larger clone is one base distant.

No immune events such as infections were documented for the healthy donors during the collection period. To calibrate time-dependent variance in a beta-binomial model of T-cell clone differential abundance, blood repertoires from healthy donors were used as a training cohort. The training cohort was composed of roughly 10 healthy donors, 3 female and 7 male. On average the donors were approximately 43 years old, and their ages spanned roughly 25 to 70 years. Obtained from a commercial supplier, whole blood was collected from each healthy donor at three time points set approximately two weeks apart. For immunosequencing, genomic DNA was extracted from whole blood that had not been sorted. Paper-wide results and their limitations: In all healthy donors, the variance in clone template counts between samples taken 2 to 3 weeks apart rose significantly as total template count increased. Across all healthy-donor time intervals, the beta-binomial model significantly cut both the number of clones called differentially abundant and the false-positive rate. The authors expected that biological variance in healthy repertoires might rise further over much longer intervals, such as months to years. The binomial model flagged approximately 1.2 differentially abundant clones between technical replicates, compared with about 16.4 over about 2 weeks and 19 to 20 over about 4 weeks.

Spanning cysteine to phenylalanine, the CDR3 consists of 15 amino acids. Only CDR3 DNA remains: 45 bases, in frame from the first base. From the germline V gene, CDR1 is MNHNS and CDR2 is SASEGT. V lost 4 bases and J lost 0 bases; the stretch between them is 12 bases long. TCRbeta CDR3 regions were profiled with the immunoSEQ Assay using bias-controlled multiplex PCR amplification of genomic DNA. The study's processing was this. To quantify the absolute abundance of each unique TCRbeta CDR3 region, the sequences were collapsed and filtered. Differential abundance was tested with a binomial (Fisher-equivalent) model and with a beta-binomial model adding time-dependent variance fitted from healthy donors. Any clone with fewer than 5 combined templates was excluded, and a clone was called differentially abundant if its Benjamini-Hochberg FDR was below 0.01. The form v = (b*log(k)+a)^2 was used to model beta-binomial variance as a function of total template count across the two samples. Sourced from immuneACCESS, this table was stored by TCRdb with only in-frame sequences that have V and J called. A share of the clones is absent; for the studies checked, an unresolved V gene accounts for under half, and the remainder has no known explanation. V and J calls and clone size are as listed in that table; D and trimming were resolved from the DNA. The sample data list 90,000 to 110,000 clones, and around 90% of these were observed just once. The top ten hold about 7.7% of the sample.

Material for sequencing was blood. Recombination connected TRBV6-1 to TRBJ1-1; the D region possibly corresponds to TRBD1 (5 bases align). The origin of this receptor is a person aged 18-70 years in good health. At the DNA level, the sequence is TGTGCCAGCAGTGCCCGACAGCTCATGAACACTGAAGCTTTCTTT. Its translation reads: CASSARQLMNTEAFF.